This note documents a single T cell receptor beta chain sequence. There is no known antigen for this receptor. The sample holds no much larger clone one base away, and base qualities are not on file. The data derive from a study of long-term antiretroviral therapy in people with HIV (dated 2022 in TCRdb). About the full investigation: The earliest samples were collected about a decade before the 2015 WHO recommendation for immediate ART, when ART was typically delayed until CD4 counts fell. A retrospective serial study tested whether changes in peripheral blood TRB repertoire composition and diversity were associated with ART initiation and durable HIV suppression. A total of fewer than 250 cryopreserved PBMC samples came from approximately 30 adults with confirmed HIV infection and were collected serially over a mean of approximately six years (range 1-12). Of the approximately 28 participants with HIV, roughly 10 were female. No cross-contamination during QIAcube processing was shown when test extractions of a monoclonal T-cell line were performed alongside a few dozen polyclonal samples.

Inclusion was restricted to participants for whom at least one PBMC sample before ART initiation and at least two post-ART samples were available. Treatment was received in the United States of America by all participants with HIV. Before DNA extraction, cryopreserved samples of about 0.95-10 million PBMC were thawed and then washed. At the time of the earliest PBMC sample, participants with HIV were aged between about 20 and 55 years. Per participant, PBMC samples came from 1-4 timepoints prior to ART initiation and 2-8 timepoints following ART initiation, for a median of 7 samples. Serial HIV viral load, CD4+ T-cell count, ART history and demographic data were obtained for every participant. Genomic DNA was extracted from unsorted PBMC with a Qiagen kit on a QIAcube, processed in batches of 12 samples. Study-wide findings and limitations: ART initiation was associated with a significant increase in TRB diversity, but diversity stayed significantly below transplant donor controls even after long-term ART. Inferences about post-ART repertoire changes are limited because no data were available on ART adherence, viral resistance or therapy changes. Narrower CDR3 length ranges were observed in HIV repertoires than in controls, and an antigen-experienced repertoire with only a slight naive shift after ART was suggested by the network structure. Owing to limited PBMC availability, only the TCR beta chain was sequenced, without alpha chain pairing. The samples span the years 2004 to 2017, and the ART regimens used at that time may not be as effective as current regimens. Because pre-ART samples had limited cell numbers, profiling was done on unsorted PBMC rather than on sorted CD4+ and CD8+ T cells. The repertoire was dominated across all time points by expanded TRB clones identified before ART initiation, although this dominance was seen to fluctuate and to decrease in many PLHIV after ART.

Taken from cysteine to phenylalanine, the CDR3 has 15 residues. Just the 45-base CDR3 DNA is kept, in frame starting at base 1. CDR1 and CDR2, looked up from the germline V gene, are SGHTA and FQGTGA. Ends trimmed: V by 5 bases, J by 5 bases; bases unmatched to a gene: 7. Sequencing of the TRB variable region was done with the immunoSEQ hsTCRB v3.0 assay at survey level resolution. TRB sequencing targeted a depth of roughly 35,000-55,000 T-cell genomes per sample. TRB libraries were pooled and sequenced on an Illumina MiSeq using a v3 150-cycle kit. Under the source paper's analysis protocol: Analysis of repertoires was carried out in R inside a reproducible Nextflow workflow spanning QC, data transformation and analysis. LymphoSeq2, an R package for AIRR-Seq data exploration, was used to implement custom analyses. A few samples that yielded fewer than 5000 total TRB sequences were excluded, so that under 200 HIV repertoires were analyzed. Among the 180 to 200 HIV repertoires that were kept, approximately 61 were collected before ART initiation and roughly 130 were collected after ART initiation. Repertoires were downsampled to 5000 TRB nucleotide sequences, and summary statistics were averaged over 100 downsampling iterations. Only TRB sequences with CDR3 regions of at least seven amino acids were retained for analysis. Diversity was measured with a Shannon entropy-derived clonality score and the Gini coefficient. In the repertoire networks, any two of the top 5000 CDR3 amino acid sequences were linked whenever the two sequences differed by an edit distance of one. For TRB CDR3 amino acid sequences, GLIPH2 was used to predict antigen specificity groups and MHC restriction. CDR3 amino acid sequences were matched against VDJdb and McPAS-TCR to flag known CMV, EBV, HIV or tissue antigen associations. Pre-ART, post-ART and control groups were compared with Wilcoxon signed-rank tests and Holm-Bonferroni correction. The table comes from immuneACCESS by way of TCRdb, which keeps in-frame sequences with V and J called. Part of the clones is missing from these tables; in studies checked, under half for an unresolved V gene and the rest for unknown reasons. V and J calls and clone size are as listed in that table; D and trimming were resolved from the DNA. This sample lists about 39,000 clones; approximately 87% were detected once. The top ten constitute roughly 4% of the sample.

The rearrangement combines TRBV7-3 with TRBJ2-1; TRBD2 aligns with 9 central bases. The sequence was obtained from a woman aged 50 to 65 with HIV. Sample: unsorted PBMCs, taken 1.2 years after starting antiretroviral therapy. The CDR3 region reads CASSVSGGQNNEQFF. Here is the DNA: TGTGCCAGCAGCGTAAGCGGGGGGCAGAACAATGAGCAGTTCTTC.